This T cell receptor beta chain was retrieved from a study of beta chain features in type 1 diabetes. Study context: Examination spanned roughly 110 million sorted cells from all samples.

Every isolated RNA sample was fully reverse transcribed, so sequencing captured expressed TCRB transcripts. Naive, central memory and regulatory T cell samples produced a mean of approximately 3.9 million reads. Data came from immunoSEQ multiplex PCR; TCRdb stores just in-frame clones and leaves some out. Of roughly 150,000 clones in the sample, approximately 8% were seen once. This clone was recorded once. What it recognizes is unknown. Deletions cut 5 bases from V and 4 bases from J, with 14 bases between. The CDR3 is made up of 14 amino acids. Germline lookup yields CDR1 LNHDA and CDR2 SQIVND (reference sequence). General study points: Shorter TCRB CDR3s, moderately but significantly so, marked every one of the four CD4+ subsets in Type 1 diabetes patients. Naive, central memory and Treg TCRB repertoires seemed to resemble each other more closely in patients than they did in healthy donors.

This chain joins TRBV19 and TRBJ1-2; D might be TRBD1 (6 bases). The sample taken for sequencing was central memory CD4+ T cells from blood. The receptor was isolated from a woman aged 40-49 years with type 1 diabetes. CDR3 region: CASSFRGGAYGYTF. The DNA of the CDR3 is TGTGCCAGTAGTTTTCGCGGGGGCGCCTATGGCTACACCTTC. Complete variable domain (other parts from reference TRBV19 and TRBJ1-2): DGGITQSPKYLFRKEGQNVTLSCEQNLNHDAMYWYRQDPGQGLRLIYYSQIVNDFQKGDIAEGYSVSREKKESFPLTVTSAQKNPTAFYLCASSFRGGAYGYTFGSGTRLTVV.